The 26 T cell receptor beta chains below come from one sample, sequenced in a study of cytomegalovirus exposure and HLA in healthy donors. The primer mix had 60 Vbeta and 13 Jbeta primers. Profiled with immunoSEQ multiplex PCR; TCRdb holds only in-frame clones, not every one. In total, the table holds around 74,000 clones. The sample was PBMCs. The receptors originated from a man aged 25 to 45 in good health and CMV-seronegative.

The chain has TRBV11-1 and TRBJ2-5; D is ambiguous. The CDR3 has 13 residues. Germline lookup yields CDR1 SGHAT and CDR2 FQDESV (reference sequence). Trimming took off 3 bases at V and 4 bases at J, with 9 bases between the two ends. The CDR3 nucleotides read TGTGCCAGCAGCTTTCAGGTGGGAGAGACCCAGTACTTC. Its translation: CASSFQVGETQYF. Based on the CDR3 plus reference TRBV11-1 and TRBJ2-5, the full variable domain is EAEVAQSPRYKITEKSQAVAFWCDPISGHATLYWYRQILGQGPELLVQFQDESVVDDSQLPKDRFSAERLKGVDSTLKIQPAELGDSAMYLCASSFQVGETQYFGPGTRLLVL.

V and J are TRBV4-1 and TRBJ2-7; 7 bases map to TRBD1. The CDR3 consists of 16 residues. Germline CDR1 MGHRA, CDR2 YSYEKL. Trimming removed 0 bases from V and 3 bases from J; junction bases left unmatched: 8. CDR3 residues: CASSQEQTGSYYEQYF. CDR3 bases: TGCGCCAGCAGCCAAGAACAGACAGGGAGTTACTACGAGCAGTACTTC.

This sequence joins TRBV7-9 and TRBJ1-3; D uncertain. The CDR3 is 15 residues long. V was trimmed by 3 bases and J by 0 bases, leaving 9 bases between them. From germline, CDR1 is SEHNR and CDR2 FQNEAQ (reference sequence). The CDR3 DNA follows: TGTGCCAGCAGCTTCCCAGTTGGCTCTGGAAACACCATATATTTT. Translated: CASSFPVGSGNTIYF.

As to this clone: Distinct nucleotide sequences in the sample also encode this CDR3. This sequence joins TRBV5-1 and TRBJ2-7; tentative D call: TRBD1 (5 bases). This CDR3 is built from 13 residues. Germline CDR1 is SGHRS and CDR2 is YFSETQ. V lost 3 bases and J 0 bases, leaving 7 bases between the germline ends. The DNA for the CDR3 is TGCGCCAGCAGCTCCGACAGCTCCTACGAGCAGTACTTC. Translation: CASSSDSSYEQYF.

This rearrangement joins TRBV6-5 to TRBJ2-3; TRBD2 aligns across 12 bases. The CDR3 is made up of 16 amino acids. V lost 2 bases and J lost 6; bases outside the gene matches: 6. Germline CDR1 MNHEY, CDR2 SVGAGI. CDR3 sequence reads: CASSYPTSGGRDTQYF. The DNA for the CDR3 is TGTGCCAGCAGTTACCCGACTAGCGGGGGTAGGGATACGCAGTATTTT.

The J gene is TRBJ2-7, the V gene TRBV30, with TRBD1 identical over 7 bases. This CDR3 is built from 14 residues. Trimming took 3 bases from V and 2 from J; bases not matched to a gene: 7. The germline V gene encodes CDR1 GTSNPN and CDR2 SVGIG (reference sequence). CDR3 nucleotide sequence: TGTGCCTGGAGGCCGACAGGGTCCCCCTACGAGCAGTACTTC. It codes for CAWRPTGSPYEQYF.

The rearrangement links TRBV5-6 to TRBJ2-3; maybe TRBD2 (6 bases). In germline, CDR1 is SGHDT, CDR2 YYEEEE. The V end was cut by 6 bases, the J end by 7 bases, with 18 bases between. This CDR3 comprises 14 residues. As DNA, the CDR3 is TGTGCCAGCAAGTGGGGACTCCGCTCCAATACGCAGTATTTT. It yields the protein CASKWGLRSNTQYF.

This chain joins TRBV19 and TRBJ2-1; weak D call: TRBD2 (6 bases). V lost 3 bases to trimming and J lost 5 bases, with 14 bases between them. This CDR3 is 15 amino acids long. Germline V gene lookup returns CDR1 LNHDA and CDR2 SQIVND (reference sequence). The CDR3 here is CASSIRENLNNEQFF. The CDR3 region has the DNA TGTGCCAGTAGTATTCGGGAGAATCTAAACAATGAGCAGTTCTTC.

The chain has TRBV4-3 and TRBJ2-7; D is perhaps TRBD2 (6 bases). V lost 0 bases to trimming and J lost 3 bases, with 12 bases between them. This CDR3 is built from 15 residues. CDR1 LGHNA and CDR2 YSLEER come from the germline V gene. CDR3 bases: TGCGCCAGCAGCCAAGACTCGGAGGGTAACTACGAGCAGTACTTC. This encodes CASSQDSEGNYEQYF.

This chain connects TRBV10-3 to TRBJ2-7; D perhaps matches TRBD2 (6 bases). Germline values: CDR1 ENHRY, CDR2 SYGVKD. CDR3 length: 13 amino acids. The DNA for the CDR3 is TGTGCGATCGGGACTTATATCCCCTACGAGCAGTACTTC. This translates into CAIGTYIPYEQYF.

To note about this clone: At the DNA level, this CDR3 is encoded by other sequences in the same sample as well. This sequence joins TRBV6-1 and TRBJ2-3; 12 bases align to TRBD2. V shed 2 bases and J 4 bases; nucleotides not matched to a gene: 1. The germline V gene encodes CDR1 MNHNS and CDR2 SASEGT. The CDR3 loop spans 15 amino acids. The CDR3 protein is CASSELAGGPDTQYF. Here the CDR3 DNA reads TGTGCCAGCAGTGAACTAGCGGGAGGGCCAGATACGCAGTATTTT.

The CDR3 DNA follows: TGCGCCAGCAGCTTGGGGGACAGCTACTACGAGCAGTACTTC. This sequence encodes CASSLGDSYYEQYF. V is TRBV5-1 and J is TRBJ2-7; 7 bases are a match to TRBD1. There are 14 residues in the CDR3. Germline lookup yields CDR1 SGHRS and CDR2 YFSETQ. The V gene end was trimmed by 0 bases and the J gene end by 3 bases; junction bases not matched to a gene: 3.

The chain recombines TRBV5-6 with TRBJ2-1, with 7 bases that match TRBD1. V was clipped by 1 base and J by 7 bases; unmatched bases: 11. Germline V CDR1 and CDR2: SGHDT, YYEEEE. The CDR3 is made up of 16 amino acids. The CDR3 bases are TGTGCCAGCAGCTTGTTCGTAGGGGGCGCTTGGAATGAGCAGTTCTTC. Amino acids: CASSLFVGGAWNEQFF.

The rearrangement uses TRBV19 and TRBJ1-5, with D possibly matching TRBD1 (6 bases). CDR1 is LNHDA and CDR2 is SQIVND in the germline V gene (reference sequence). The CDR3 has 15 amino acids. V lost 8 bases, J lost 3 bases, and 17 bases lay in between. The CDR3 DNA reads as TGTGCCAGTTCGGGTCTCACAGGGTCCAATCAGCCCCAGCATTTT. Protein product: CASSGLTGSNQPQHF.

The chain has TRBV7-8 and TRBJ1-2; no definite D call. V gave up 5 bases and J gave up 6 bases, with 16 bases separating them. CDR1 is SGHVS and CDR2 is FQNEAQ in the germline V gene. This CDR3 spans 14 amino acids. For the CDR3, the DNA is TGTGCCAGCAGCCCATCATGGCAGAGGGATGGCTACACCTTC. It translates to CASSPSWQRDGYTF.

This chain links TRBV6-5 with TRBJ2-2, with D unclear. V dropped 2 bases and J dropped 2 bases, with 9 bases sitting between them. The CDR3 spans 15 residues. Germline CDR1 reads MNHEY; CDR2 reads SVGAGI. This chain's CDR3 is CASSYATANTGELFF. The CDR3 coding sequence is TGTGCCAGCAGTTACGCTACAGCTAACACCGGGGAGCTGTTTTTT.

This chain connects TRBV6-5 to TRBJ2-7; D is undetermined. V lost 3 bases and J lost 0, with 6 bases in between. CDR3 size: 13 residues. CDR1 and CDR2 (germline): MNHEY, SVGAGI. The CDR3 protein is CASSYSNSYEQYF. CDR3 sequence (DNA): TGTGCCAGCAGTTATAGCAACTCCTACGAGCAGTACTTC.

The CDR3 DNA reads as TGCGCCAGCAGCTTGTTGTTCCAGGGGGTGTACGAGCAGTACTTC. Translating it yields CASSLLFQGVYEQYF. The gene calls are TRBV5-1 and TRBJ2-7, with TRBD1 matching over 7 bases. The CDR3 consists of 15 residues. Germline CDR1 SGHRS, CDR2 YFSETQ. Trimming took 1 base from V and 4 from J; bases not matched to a gene: 8. The full variable domain, with the rest looked up from reference TRBV5-1 and TRBJ2-7, is KAGVTQTPRYLIKTRGQQVTLSCSPISGHRSVSWYQQTPGQGLQFLFEYFSETQRNKGNFPGRFSGRQFSNSRSEMNVSTLELGDSALYLCASSLLFQGVYEQYFGPGTRLTVT.

The V and J genes are TRBV5-4 and TRBJ2-7, with D perhaps matching TRBD2 (5 bases). Per the germline V gene, CDR1 is SGHNT and CDR2 is YYREEE (reference sequence). This CDR3 comprises 12 residues. With 3 bases removed from V and 3 bases from J, the gap between germline ends came to 7 bases. In DNA, the CDR3 is TGTGCCAGCAGCTCCGGAGGCTACGAGCAGTACTTC. It yields the protein CASSSGGYEQYF.

The chain carries TRBV2 and TRBJ2-7, with a tentative D call TRBD1 (6 bases). Germline CDR1 reads SNHLY; CDR2 reads FYNNEI. Trimming cost V 8 bases and J 3 bases, with 11 bases left between them. The CDR3 is made up of 12 amino acids. The CDR3 spells CASRTEYYEQYF. The CDR3 DNA reads TGTGCCAGCCGGACAGAGTACTACGAGCAGTACTTC.

The J gene is TRBJ1-1, the V gene TRBV7-9; D unclear. This CDR3 contains 15 residues. In germline, CDR1 is SEHNR, CDR2 FQNEAQ (reference sequence). Trimming pared 3 bases from V and 1 base from J, leaving 12 bases between. CDR3: CASSFYVNGNTEAFF. CDR3 DNA: TGTGCCAGCAGCTTTTATGTCAACGGGAACACTGAAGCTTTCTTT.

The chain links TRBV4-1 to TRBJ1-1; 9 bases are a match to TRBD1. The junction had 1 base not matched to a gene; V was cut back by 4 bases and J by 4 bases. Per germline, CDR1 MGHRA and CDR2 YSYEKL. The CDR3 consists of 13 residues. The DNA of the CDR3 is TGCGCCAGCAGCCTGGACAGGGGCACTGAAGCTTTCTTT. It translates to CASSLDRGTEAFF.

This chain connects TRBV5-4 to TRBJ2-3; 10 bases are a match to TRBD2. Looked up from germline, CDR1 is SGHNT and CDR2 is YYREEE (reference sequence). The CDR3 runs to 17 residues. V shed 4 bases and J 0 bases; nucleotides not matched to a gene: 8. The CDR3 coding sequence is TGTGCCAGCAGCCTATGGACTAGCGGATTCAGCACAGATACGCAGTATTTT. Its translation: CASSLWTSGFSTDTQYF.

This sequence joins TRBV5-6 and TRBJ1-2, with TRBD1 matching over 7 bases. The CDR3 loop spans 13 amino acids. The ends lost 7 bases at V and 4 bases at J; junction bases unmatched: 7. The germline V gene encodes CDR1 SGHDT and CDR2 YYEEEE. CDR3 protein: CASGPDRSYGYTF. The CDR3 DNA reads TGTGCCAGCGGACCGGACAGGAGCTATGGCTACACCTTC. The complete variable domain, with remaining parts taken from reference TRBV5-6 and TRBJ1-2, reads DAGVTQSPTHLIKTRGQQVTLRCSPKSGHDTVSWYQQALGQGPQFIFQYYEEEERQRGNFPDRFSGHQFPNYSSELNVNALLLGDSALYLCASGPDRSYGYTFGSGTRLTVV.

The V and J genes are TRBV9 and TRBJ2-3, with TRBD2 identical over 14 bases. The trim removed 4 bases at V and 3 bases at J, leaving 7 bases unmatched. Per the germline V gene, CDR1 is SGDLS and CDR2 is YYNGEE. The CDR3 runs 17 residues. CDR3 DNA sequence: TGTGCCAGCAGCTTACGACTAGCGGGAGGGAGGACAGATACGCAGTATTTT. Amino acid sequence: CASSLRLAGGRTDTQYF.

The genes are TRBV15 and TRBJ2-4, with 8 bases that match TRBD1. Trimming removed 0 bases from V and 7 bases from J; junction bases left unmatched: 2. From germline, CDR1 is LNHNV and CDR2 YYDKDF (reference sequence). The CDR3 has 14 residues. CDR3 nucleotides: TGTGCCACCAGCAGAGAAGGGGACAGGAACATTCAGTACTTC. Amino acid sequence: CATSREGDRNIQYF.